The entry below describes one TCR beta chain. These data belong to a study of blood T cell repertoires in COVID-19. CDR1 SGDLS and CDR2 YYNGEE come from the germline V gene. V lost 0 bases and J 5 bases, leaving 15 bases between the germline ends. The CDR3 has 15 amino acids. In the original workflow: Amplified reference gene primers provided the basis for estimating nucleated cell counts. Repertoires were generated with immunoSEQ multiplex PCR, while TCRdb's copy carries only in-frame clones and drops some. Clone size and V and J calls were adopted from that table, with D and trimming inferred from the DNA. This table holds hundreds of thousands of clones, 79% found once.

The clonotype originates from a woman aged 35 to 49 with active or convalescent COVID-19. The sequenced sample consisted of peripheral blood. V is TRBV9 and J is TRBJ2-7; D perhaps matches TRBD2 (6 bases). The CDR3 nucleotides read TGTGCCAGCAGCGTAGGCGGGGTTGTATTGGACGAGCAGTACTTC. This gives the protein CASSVGGVVLDEQYF.